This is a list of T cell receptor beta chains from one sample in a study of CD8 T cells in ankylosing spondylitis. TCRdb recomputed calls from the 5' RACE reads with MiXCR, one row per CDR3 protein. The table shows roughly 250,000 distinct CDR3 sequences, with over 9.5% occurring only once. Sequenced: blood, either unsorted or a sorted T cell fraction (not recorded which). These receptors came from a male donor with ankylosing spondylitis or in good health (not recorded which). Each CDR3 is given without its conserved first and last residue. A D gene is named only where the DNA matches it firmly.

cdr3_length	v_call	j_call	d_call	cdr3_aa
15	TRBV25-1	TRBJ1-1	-	ASSDPSATEGDTEAF
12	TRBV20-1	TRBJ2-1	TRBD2	SASVASGKGEQF
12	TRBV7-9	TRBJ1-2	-	ASSLLGNNYGYT
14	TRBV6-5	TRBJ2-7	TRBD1	ASSSLRDRGTYEQY
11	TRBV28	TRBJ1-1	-	ASSPRVNTEAF
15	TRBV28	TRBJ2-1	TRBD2	ASSFPGTSVLYNEQF
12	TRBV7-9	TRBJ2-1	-	ASSLAEIYNEQF
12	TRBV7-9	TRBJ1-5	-	ASSLETVNQPQH
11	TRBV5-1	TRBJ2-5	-	ASGDGLQETQY
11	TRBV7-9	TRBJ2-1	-	ASSSEGYNEQF
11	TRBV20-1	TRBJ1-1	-	SVHLQGGTEAF
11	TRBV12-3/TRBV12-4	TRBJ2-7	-	ASSSRGTYEQY
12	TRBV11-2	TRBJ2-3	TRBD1	ASSPRDSRDTQY
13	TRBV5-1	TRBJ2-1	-	ASSLGWGSYNEQF
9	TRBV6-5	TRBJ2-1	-	ASSYNREQF
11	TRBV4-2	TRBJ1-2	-	ASSQESRQGYT
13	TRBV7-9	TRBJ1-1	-	ASNPLGALGTEAF
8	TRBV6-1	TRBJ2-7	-	ATLRREQY
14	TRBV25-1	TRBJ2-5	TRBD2	ASSHPGGDSPETQY
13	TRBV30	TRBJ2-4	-	AWSVGRVDKNIQY
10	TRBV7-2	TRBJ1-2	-	ASSLPARGYT
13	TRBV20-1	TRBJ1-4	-	SAGFVASYNEKLF
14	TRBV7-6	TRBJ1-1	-	ASSLGSRVGNTEAF
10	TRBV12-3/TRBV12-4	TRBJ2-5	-	ASRQGLETQY
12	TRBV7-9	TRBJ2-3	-	ASSFNRGTDTQY
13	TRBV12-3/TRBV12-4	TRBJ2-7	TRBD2	ASSILAGGSHEQY
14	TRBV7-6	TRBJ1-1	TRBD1	ASSLGTGTMNTEAF
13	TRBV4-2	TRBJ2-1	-	ASSQESGFYNEQF
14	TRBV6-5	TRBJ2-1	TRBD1	ASSYSRDRGGNEQF
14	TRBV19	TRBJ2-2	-	ASSIYSLANTGELF
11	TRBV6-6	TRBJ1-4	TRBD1	ASRPTGTEKLF
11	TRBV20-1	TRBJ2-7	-	SPLEAGNSEQY
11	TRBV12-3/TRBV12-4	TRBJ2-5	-	ASSDGRGETQY
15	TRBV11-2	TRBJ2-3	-	ASSLVPGVIGTDTQY
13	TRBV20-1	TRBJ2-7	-	SARVGVGGPYEQY
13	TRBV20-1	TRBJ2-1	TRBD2	SAAPGLGPYNEQF
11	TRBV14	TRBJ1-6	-	ASSPQLNSPLH